This T cell receptor (beta chain) originates from a study of blood T cell repertoires in COVID-19. Study background: The study drew acute and convalescent COVID-19 samples from the United States, Italy and Spain.

CDR3 length: 19 residues. Looked up from germline, CDR1 is SGHAT and CDR2 is FQNNGV. The J segment lost 5 bases and the V segment lost 5 bases, leaving 21 bases of the junction unmatched. Repertoires were generated with immunoSEQ multiplex PCR, while TCRdb's copy carries only in-frame clones and drops some. There are approximately 230,000 clones in the sample; roughly 88% occur only once, and roughly 6% lies in the top ten. This sequence was found in a woman in her 30s with COVID-19, enrolled during active disease. The sequenced material came from peripheral blood. This sequence joins TRBV11-2 and TRBJ2-5; 9 bases line up with TRBD1. CDR3 nucleotides: TGTGCCAGCAGCCCACGGGGGACAGGGTTTGATGGGATAGGGGAGACCCAGTACTTC. Encoded protein: CASSPRGTGFDGIGETQYF.